The rows below give T cell receptor beta chains drawn from one sample of a study of naive and memory T cell subsets. Via MiXCR, TCRdb re-called the UMI-ligation and nested PCR reads, giving one row per CDR3 protein. The sample yields under 150,000 distinct CDR3 sequences, about a sixth seen once. The specimen sequenced was naive CD4+ T cells from blood. These receptors originate from a human donor in good health. CDR3s include the opening cysteine and the closing phenylalanine or tryptophan. The order of the fields is V gene, clone size, J gene, D gene, CDR3 DNA, CDR3 protein. The D gene is left open where the match is weak. Clone size, where shown, is once, few, many, or a class for clones that have expanded.

v_gene: TRBV10-3; abundance: NA; j_gene: TRBJ2-5; d_gene: NA; CDR3nt: TGTGCCATCAGTGAGTCGGGGGGAGGAGAGACCCAGTACTTC; CDR3aa: CAISESGGGETQYF
v_gene: TRBV5-1; abundance: few; j_gene: TRBJ1-1; d_gene: TRBD1; CDR3nt: TGCGCCAGCAGCTCCGAAGGACAGGCTATGAACACTGAAGCTTTCTTT; CDR3aa: CASSSEGQAMNTEAFF
v_gene: TRBV7-9; abundance: few; j_gene: TRBJ2-7; d_gene: NA; CDR3nt: TGTGCCAGCAGCTTAGCGGAGCTCAGGGTACGTCTTGGGGGCGAGCAGTACTTC; CDR3aa: CASSLAELRVRLGGEQYF
v_gene: TRBV7-2; abundance: few; j_gene: TRBJ2-2; d_gene: TRBD1; CDR3nt: TGTGCCAGCAGCTTAGACAGGGGGCGCCCCGGGGAGCTGTTTTTT; CDR3aa: CASSLDRGRPGELFF
v_gene: TRBV6-2/TRBV6-3; abundance: few; j_gene: TRBJ1-1; d_gene: NA; CDR3nt: TGTGCCAGCAGTTACTCGAAGCTTGGCAACACTGAAGCTTTCTTT; CDR3aa: CASSYSKLGNTEAFF
v_gene: TRBV20-1; abundance: NA; j_gene: TRBJ2-3; d_gene: TRBD2; CDR3nt: TGCAGTGCTAGACTAGCGGGGACTAGGGATACGCAGTATTTT; CDR3aa: CSARLAGTRDTQYF
v_gene: TRBV30; abundance: NA; j_gene: TRBJ2-1; d_gene: TRBD2; CDR3nt: TGTGCCTGGAGTGTTGGCGGGAGTTATAACAATGAGCAGTTCTTC; CDR3aa: CAWSVGGSYNNEQFF
v_gene: TRBV19; abundance: NA; j_gene: TRBJ2-2; d_gene: NA; CDR3nt: TGTGCCAGTAGTATGGGTGTTGAACCCGGGGAGCTGTTTTTT; CDR3aa: CASSMGVEPGELFF
v_gene: TRBV9; abundance: NA; j_gene: TRBJ2-7; d_gene: TRBD1; CDR3nt: TGTGCCAGCAGCGTAGGTGACAGGGAGTACTACGAGCAGTACTTC; CDR3aa: CASSVGDREYYEQYF
v_gene: TRBV20-1; abundance: few; j_gene: TRBJ1-4; d_gene: NA; CDR3nt: TGCAGTGCCCAGAGGAGGGACGAAAAACTGTTTTTT; CDR3aa: CSAQRRDEKLFF
v_gene: TRBV7-6; abundance: NA; j_gene: TRBJ1-4; d_gene: NA; CDR3nt: TGTGCCAGCAGCTCACAGGGACGCGAGGAAAAACTGTTTTTT; CDR3aa: CASSSQGREEKLFF
v_gene: TRBV11-2; abundance: few; j_gene: TRBJ2-1; d_gene: NA; CDR3nt: TGTGCCAGCAGCTTAACTGGCGGGAAGGGTCCGGATGAGCAGTTCTTC; CDR3aa: CASSLTGGKGPDEQFF
v_gene: TRBV20-1; abundance: few; j_gene: TRBJ2-3; d_gene: NA; CDR3nt: TGCAGCGCGAGTGTGGGGGCAGATACGCAGTATTTT; CDR3aa: CSASVGADTQYF
v_gene: TRBV7-2; abundance: few; j_gene: TRBJ2-7; d_gene: NA; CDR3nt: TGTGCCAGCAGACCCCCCAGCGGTCCCGAGCAGTACTTC; CDR3aa: CASRPPSGPEQYF
v_gene: TRBV6-2/TRBV6-3; abundance: NA; j_gene: TRBJ2-1; d_gene: NA; CDR3nt: TGTGCCAGCAGCCCGAGGGCAGGTCCTCGCTACAATGAGCAGTTCTTC; CDR3aa: CASSPRAGPRYNEQFF
v_gene: TRBV12-3/TRBV12-4; abundance: NA; j_gene: TRBJ1-6; d_gene: TRBD1; CDR3nt: TGTGCCAGCAGTTTGTTTTGGACAGGGACGGTCGGTTCACCCCTCCACTTT; CDR3aa: CASSLFWTGTVGSPLHF
v_gene: TRBV25-1; abundance: few; j_gene: TRBJ1-6; d_gene: TRBD1; CDR3nt: TGTGCCAGCAGTGGGGTGACAGGGGGAATAACACCCCTCCACTTT; CDR3aa: CASSGVTGGITPLHF
v_gene: TRBV5-1; abundance: NA; j_gene: TRBJ2-5; d_gene: TRBD2; CDR3nt: TGCGCCAGCACGAGGGCGGGAGAGCAAGATGTGGAGACCCAGTACTTC; CDR3aa: CASTRAGEQDVETQYF
v_gene: TRBV10-3; abundance: NA; j_gene: TRBJ1-2; d_gene: NA; CDR3nt: TGTGCCATCAGTGAGTCAGTCGAAGGGACCCATGGCTACACCTTC; CDR3aa: CAISESVEGTHGYTF
v_gene: TRBV7-3; abundance: few; j_gene: TRBJ2-5; d_gene: TRBD2; CDR3nt: TGTGCCAGCAGCCCCGGACTAGCGGGAGAGACCCAGTACTTC; CDR3aa: CASSPGLAGETQYF
v_gene: TRBV6-2/TRBV6-3; abundance: NA; j_gene: TRBJ2-7; d_gene: NA; CDR3nt: TGTGCCAGCAGTTCCGGCGGATGGGGGTTTTACGAGCAGTACTTC; CDR3aa: CASSSGGWGFYEQYF
v_gene: TRBV10-3; abundance: few; j_gene: TRBJ2-7; d_gene: TRBD2; CDR3nt: TGTGCCATCAGAGCGGGAGAATACGGCTACGAGCAGTACTTC; CDR3aa: CAIRAGEYGYEQYF
v_gene: TRBV28; abundance: NA; j_gene: TRBJ2-5; d_gene: TRBD2; CDR3nt: TGTGCCAGCAGTCCCCTTAGGCGAGCGGGAGGGCAAGAGACCCAGTACTTC; CDR3aa: CASSPLRRAGGQETQYF
v_gene: TRBV12-3/TRBV12-4; abundance: NA; j_gene: TRBJ2-1; d_gene: NA; CDR3nt: TGTGCCAGCAGTCGGGCCCATGAGCAGTTCTTC; CDR3aa: CASSRAHEQFF
v_gene: TRBV12-5; abundance: NA; j_gene: TRBJ2-7; d_gene: NA; CDR3nt: TGTGCTAGTGGCCTGGGAGAGCAGTACTTC; CDR3aa: CASGLGEQYF
v_gene: TRBV20-1; abundance: NA; j_gene: TRBJ1-1; d_gene: TRBD1; CDR3nt: TGCAGTGCTAGAGAAGCAGGGGGGAACACTGAAGCTTTCTTT; CDR3aa: CSAREAGGNTEAFF
v_gene: TRBV20-1; abundance: few; j_gene: TRBJ1-1; d_gene: TRBD1; CDR3nt: TGCAGTGCTAGAGAGCCGGGACAGCGTGAAGCTTTCTTT; CDR3aa: CSAREPGQREAFF
v_gene: TRBV29-1; abundance: few; j_gene: TRBJ1-1; d_gene: NA; CDR3nt: TGCAGCGTTGGCGGGGCAGAGAACACTGAAGCTTTCTTT; CDR3aa: CSVGGAENTEAFF
v_gene: TRBV19; abundance: few; j_gene: TRBJ2-7; d_gene: TRBD1; CDR3nt: TGTGCCAGTAGTCAAGACAGGGGGTTGTACGAGCAGTACTTC; CDR3aa: CASSQDRGLYEQYF
v_gene: TRBV10-3; abundance: few; j_gene: TRBJ2-7; d_gene: NA; CDR3nt: TGTGCCCTACTACGGGTTGGGTACGAGCAGTACTTC; CDR3aa: CALLRVGYEQYF
v_gene: TRBV10-3; abundance: many; j_gene: TRBJ1-1; d_gene: TRBD1; CDR3nt: TGTGCCACGGGGACAGGGGCGAACACTGAAGCTTTCTTT; CDR3aa: CATGTGANTEAFF
v_gene: TRBV10-3; abundance: NA; j_gene: TRBJ2-7; d_gene: NA; CDR3nt: TGTGCCATCAGGCCCGGAGGGGCCTCCTACGAGCAGTACTTC; CDR3aa: CAIRPGGASYEQYF
v_gene: TRBV28; abundance: few; j_gene: TRBJ2-3; d_gene: NA; CDR3nt: TGTGCCAGCAGTCTCTGGGATCCAACCCGCACAGATACGCAGTATTTT; CDR3aa: CASSLWDPTRTDTQYF
v_gene: TRBV7-8; abundance: NA; j_gene: TRBJ1-2; d_gene: NA; CDR3nt: TGTGCCAGCAGCTTAGAATTTAGGACAGCTACCGCCGGCGGCTACACCTTT; CDR3aa: CASSLEFRTATAGGYTF
v_gene: TRBV3-1; abundance: NA; j_gene: TRBJ2-3; d_gene: TRBD2; CDR3nt: TGTGCCAGCAGCCAAGCCGGGACTAGCGGCGCCCTCAGCACAGATACGCAGTATTTT; CDR3aa: CASSQAGTSGALSTDTQYF